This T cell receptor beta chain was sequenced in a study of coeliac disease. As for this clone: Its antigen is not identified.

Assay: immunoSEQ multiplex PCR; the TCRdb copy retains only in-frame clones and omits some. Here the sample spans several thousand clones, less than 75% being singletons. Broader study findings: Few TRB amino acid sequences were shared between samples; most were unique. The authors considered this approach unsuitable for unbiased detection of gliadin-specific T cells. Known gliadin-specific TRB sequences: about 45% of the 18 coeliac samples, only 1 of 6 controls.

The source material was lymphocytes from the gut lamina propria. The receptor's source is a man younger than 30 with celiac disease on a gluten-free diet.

The CDR3 here is CASGTGYSAKYGYTF. The CDR3 DNA reads TGCGCCAGCGGGACAGGATATTCTGCAAAATATGGCTACACCTTC. The chain couples TRBV10-1 to TRBJ1-2, with 8 bases lining up with TRBD1. V dropped 8 bases and J dropped 5; count of bases not matched to a gene: 13. The CDR3 is 15 amino acids. Germline loops: CDR1 WNHNN, CDR2 SYGVQD (reference sequence).